The source of this TCR beta chain is a study of CD8 T cells in ankylosing spondylitis (TCRdb year 2017). Regarding the study in general: The study profiled T cell receptor beta repertoires in healthy donors and ankylosing spondylitis patients to find disease-linked TCR variants. The whole study cohort included some 100 healthy donors and over 20 ankylosing spondylitis patients. Peripheral blood was sampled, and synovial fluid was also collected from ankylosing spondylitis patients. The investigation overall reported the following: Some motif variants were previously reported in synovial fluid and blood of reactive arthritis patients, suggesting common disease-initiation mechanisms. The disease-linked clones were reported to be significantly enriched in matched synovial fluid samples from ankylosing spondylitis patients. The disease-linked clones had a CD8+ phenotype and were found at relatively low frequencies in peripheral blood. A TCR beta motif made up of several highly homologous amino acid variants appeared to be characteristic of blood from ankylosing spondylitis patients.

At the junction V is shortened by 1 base and J by 7 bases, with 10 bases in between. The CDR3 has 13 amino acids, counting the end cysteine and phenylalanine. The entry retains the CDR3 DNA only, 39 bases that are in frame from base 1. CDR1 and CDR2, looked up from the germline V gene (reference sequence), are LNHNV and YYDKDF. Sequencing instrument: Illumina HiSeq 2500. Quantitative 5'-RACE with molecular barcodes was used to prepare TCR beta libraries. In the authors' own workflow: To identify disease-linked TCR variants, a new computational method was used, one built on a probabilistic model of VDJ rearrangement. Starting from the raw public reads, TCRdb applied fastp trimming at Q25, assembled clones with MiXCR and retained in-frame beta chains. A single entry per CDR3 protein holds the most common genes and DNA from its merged rows. V and J calls and clone size were set by TCRdb, not the authors. The sample table contains some 95,000 distinct CDR3 sequences; only one count was recorded for just under 9% of them. Of the sample, 4.5% to 5.5% falls within the top ten clones.

This clonotype was counted many times. This receptor's antigen is unknown. Base qualities are not at hand, and no much larger clone is one base apart. Sequencing was done on a sample of blood, either unsorted or a sorted T cell fraction (not recorded which). This sequence uses TRBV15 and TRBJ1-2; the D region possibly corresponds to TRBD1 (5 bases align). The TCR was taken from a male donor with ankylosing spondylitis or in good health (not recorded which). The CDR3 here reads CATSRVRGSGYTF. The nucleotide sequence is TGTGCCACCAGCAGAGTTAGGGGCAGTGGCTACACCTTC.